This TCR beta chain was obtained from a study of blood T cells in healthy people across ages. CDR3 length: 14 amino acids. Trimming took off 4 bases at V and 8 bases at J, with 18 bases between the two ends. Germline V lookup: CDR1 SGHRS, CDR2 YFSETQ. Through a sample-barcoded 5' primer and a J-beta primer mix, a second PCR was run for roughly 6 to 12 cycles. Through a template-switch adaptor with 12 random nucleotides, each cDNA molecule received a tag. TCRdb re-analysed the 5' RACE reads in MiXCR, keeping a single row per CDR3 protein. The top ten hold more than 6% of the sample, which has some 1.5 million distinct CDR3 sequences, about 28% seen once.

The sequence was obtained from a woman aged 30 to 39 in good health. The sample consisted of blood. The J gene is TRBJ1-2, the V gene TRBV5-1; D gene uncertain. Written as DNA, the CDR3 is TGCGCCAGCAGCCCGAGTCCGCAACTCGGCGGCTACACCTTC. Amino acids: CASSPSPQLGGYTF.